This T cell receptor beta chain was recovered during a study of cytomegalovirus exposure and HLA in healthy donors. Points from the study as a whole: According to an earlier analysis, most TCR beta V segments yielded productive rearrangements about 90% or about 30% of the time.

About this clone itself: Its antigen is as yet unknown.

PCR used 60 Vbeta primers and 13 Jbeta primers. This table comes from immunoSEQ multiplex PCR, and its TCRdb copy is limited to in-frame clones, with some not included. The sample has roughly 200,000 clones; 75% to 85% are singletons. The V and J ends lost 1 base and 2 bases, in that order; junction bases with no gene match: 6. The germline CDR1 and CDR2 sequences are SGHNT and YENEEA. The CDR3 covers 16 residues. Sequencing was done on a sample of PBMCs. This receptor was obtained from a boy aged 5 to 17 in good health and CMV-seronegative. The chain employs TRBV11-3 and TRBJ2-5, with 8 bases lining up with TRBD1. The CDR3 DNA sequence: TGTGCCAGCAGCTTAGTGGGGACAGGCGGTCAAGAGACCCAGTACTTC. As protein: CASSLVGTGGQETQYF.